This TCR beta chain was identified during a study of blood T cell repertoires in COVID-19. Whole-study context: PBMCs, B-cell-depleted T cells, or T cells were the source of the cDNA or gDNA that made up the material.

Sequenced by immunoSEQ multiplex PCR; TCRdb stores in-frame clones only, minus some. In the table there are about 120,000 clones, roughly 89% of which are singletons. This CDR3 has 18 amino acids. With V trimmed by 5 bases and J by 0 bases, 12 bases remained unmatched. In germline, CDR1 is MNHEY, CDR2 SVGEGT. V gene TRBV6-2 or TRBV6-3 combines with J gene TRBJ2-7, with 11 bases that match TRBD2. This TCR came from a woman aged 50 to 65 with acute or convalescent COVID-19. The sample taken for sequencing was peripheral blood. CDR3 amino acids: CASSKHTFGLAGSYEQYF. CDR3 nucleotide sequence: TGTGCCAGCAGTAAGCATACGTTCGGACTAGCGGGCTCCTACGAGCAGTACTTC.